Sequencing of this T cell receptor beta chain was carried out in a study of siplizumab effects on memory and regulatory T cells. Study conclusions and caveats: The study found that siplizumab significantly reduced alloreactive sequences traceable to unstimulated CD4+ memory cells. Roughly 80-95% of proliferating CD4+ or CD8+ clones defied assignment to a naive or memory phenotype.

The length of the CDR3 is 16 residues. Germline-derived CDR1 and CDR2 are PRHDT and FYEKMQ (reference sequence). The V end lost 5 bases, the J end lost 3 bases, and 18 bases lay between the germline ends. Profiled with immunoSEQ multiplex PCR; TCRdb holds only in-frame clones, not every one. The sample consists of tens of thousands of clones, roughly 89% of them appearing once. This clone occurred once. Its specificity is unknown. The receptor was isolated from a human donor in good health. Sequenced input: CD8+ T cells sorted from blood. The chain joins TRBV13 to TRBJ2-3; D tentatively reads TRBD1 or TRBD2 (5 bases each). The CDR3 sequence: CASSAWGTERTDTQYF. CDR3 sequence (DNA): TGTGCCAGCAGCGCGTGGGGGACCGAAAGGACAGATACGCAGTATTTT.